This T cell receptor beta chain is from a study of vaccination and CD4 T cells after COVID-19. Overall study: Stimuli were overlapping spike peptide pools of SARS-CoV-2 and three common cold coronaviruses (HCoV-NL63, HCoV-OC43, HCoV-229E). Control cultures, each given a CEFX pool, an HIV-1 Nef pool, or no peptide, were included.

With regard to this clonotype: Its specificity is unknown.

Treatment reported: roughly 10-day PBMC culture with coronavirus spike peptide pools or control peptides (ViraFEST assay). CD4+ T cells that had been cultured provided DNA sequenced with the Oncomine TCR Beta short-read assay. TCRdb called the PCR reads again in MiXCR, with one record for every CDR3 protein. The sample includes under 15,000 distinct CDR3 sequences, around 60% of them seen just once. Germline V gives CDR1 DFQATT, CDR2 SNEGSKA (reference sequence). The CDR3 runs 14 residues. Deletions cut 6 bases from V and 9 bases from J, with 24 bases between. The sequenced material came from CD4+ T cells from blood, cultured in vitro. V is TRBV20-1 and J is TRBJ2-7, with TRBD2 as a possible D gene (7 bases). The clonotype originates from a human donor who had recovered from COVID-19. The chain's CDR3 is CSASKGGTVVGQYF. CDR3 DNA sequence: TGCAGTGCCTCAAAGGGGGGGACCGTCGTCGGGCAGTACTTC.